The 21 T cell receptor beta chains reported below all come from one sample, sequenced in a study of regulatory T cells in long-lasting Graves disease. Sample time point: newly diagnosed GD, antithyroid drugs for less than 3 months. PBMCs provided the RNA from which the TCR library was made. Arm-PCR of CDR3 regions and iRepertoire HTBI primers were used to build TCR beta libraries. MiXCR was run by TCRdb on the multiplex PCR reads, yielding one entry per CDR3 protein. The sample lists approximately 350,000 distinct CDR3 sequences; approximately 16% were seen once. The sample was also linked to a second study, of T cells in Graves' hyperthyroidism and ophthalmopathy.

Sequences were derived from peripheral blood mononuclear cells (PBMCs), sampled at new diagnosis, from a patient treated with antithyroid drugs. Receptors were obtained from a middle-aged man with Graves disease.

Only a few counts were recorded for this clonotype. As DNA, the CDR3 is TGTGCCAGCAGCGTAGCTTCCCCCTCGACAGACAATGAGCAGTTCTTC. This encodes CASSVASPSTDNEQFF. V usage is TRBV9 and J usage is TRBJ2-1; D is perhaps TRBD1 (5 bases). CDR3 length: 16 amino acids. CDR1 is SGDLS, CDR2 YYNGEE, per germline. Trimming pared 0 bases from V and 5 bases from J, leaving 15 bases between.

This clonotype showed up many times. CDR3: CASSLQGNSYEQYF. The CDR3 nucleotides read TGTGCCAGCAGTTTACAAGGGAACTCCTACGAGCAGTACTTC. The rearrangement joins TRBV28 to TRBJ2-7; no reliable D call. Germline V CDR1 and CDR2: MDHEN, SYDVKM. V lost 2 bases and J 0 bases, leaving 8 bases between the germline ends. The CDR3 has 14 residues.

This clonotype was observed at least ten times. The CDR3 loop is CASSYQGARTDTQYF. CDR3 nucleotide sequence: TGTGCCAGCAGTTACCAGGGGGCACGCACAGATACGCAGTATTTT. The chain combines TRBV6-2 or TRBV6-3 with TRBJ2-3; TRBD1 aligns across 8 bases. From germline, CDR1 is MNHEY and CDR2 SVGEGT. This CDR3 has 15 amino acids. Germline trimming cut 2 bases from V and 1 base from J; bases unmatched to any gene: 2.

In this sample, this clonotype turned up many times. This chain links TRBV2 with TRBJ1-2; D remains ambiguous. Germline V gene lookup returns CDR1 SNHLY and CDR2 FYNNEI. The CDR3 consists of 13 residues. Deletions cut 7 bases from V and 5 bases from J, with 14 bases between. CDR3 DNA sequence: TGTGCCAGCATCTCGAACGGGTATTATGGCTACACCTTC. This translates into CASISNGYYGYTF.

This clonotype has at least ten counts. A read error may account for a junction end that differs from germline. The chain has TRBV2 and TRBJ2-3; no firm D call. The CDR3 length is 13 residues. The V gene's germline CDR1 is SNHLY and CDR2 FYNNEI. CDR3 loop: CASSDGSTNTQYF. CDR3 DNA: TGTGCCAGCAGCGACGGAAGCACAAATACGCAGTATTTT.

This clonotype was detected only a few times. This could be a read error, since a much larger clone is one nucleotide away. Since no conserved phenylalanine or tryptophan closes the CDR3, a read error is the likely cause. This sequence joins TRBV7-2 and TRBJ2-5, with 8 bases that match TRBD1. From germline, CDR1 is SGHTA and CDR2 FQGNSA. Trimming at V came to 5 bases and at J to 1 base, leaving 6 bases not matched to a gene. The CDR3 runs to 15 residues. DNA of the CDR3: TGTGCCAGCAGCATAGGGCAGGGGGCCCAAGAGACCCAGTACTAC. Translation: CASSIGQGAQETQYY.

The table lists this clonotype with many counts. The V call is TRBV27, the J call TRBJ2-7, with 8 positions matching TRBD1. With 2 bases clipped from V and 5 bases from J, the junction kept 5 bases outside the gene matches. Germline lookup yields CDR1 MNHEY and CDR2 SMNVEV (reference sequence). There are 14 residues in the CDR3. The CDR3: CASSLRQGSNEQYF. The CDR3 nucleotides read TGTGCCAGCAGTTTAAGACAGGGGTCCAACGAGCAGTACTTC.

This clonotype appeared many times. The chain has TRBV11-2 and TRBJ2-1, with unresolved D. V lost 0 bases and J 5 bases, leaving 5 bases between the germline ends. The V gene's germline CDR1 is SGHAT and CDR2 FQNNGV. There are 13 residues in the CDR3. The chain's CDR3 is CASSLDQNNEQFF. In nucleotides, the CDR3 is TGTGCCAGCAGCTTAGATCAAAACAATGAGCAGTTCTTC.

This clonotype was detected ten times or more. The chain joins TRBV3-1 to TRBJ1-4; TRBD1 is a possible D gene (6 bases). The CDR3 is 13 amino acids. In germline, CDR1 is LGHDT, CDR2 YNNKEL (reference sequence). V lost 4 bases and J lost 7, with 10 bases in between. The CDR3 here is CASSLRGGEKLFF. CDR3 coding DNA: TGTGCCAGCAGCCTGAGGGGGGGTGAAAAACTGTTTTTT.

At least ten counts were recorded for this clonotype. This rearrangement joins TRBV2 to TRBJ2-7, with a weak D call TRBD1 (5 bases). The length of the CDR3 is 13 residues. Germline V lookup: CDR1 SNHLY, CDR2 FYNNEI. With 6 bases removed from V and 0 bases from J, the gap between germline ends came to 9 bases. CDR3 protein: CASRTDSSYEQYF. The CDR3 nucleotides read TGTGCCAGCAGGACAGATAGCTCCTACGAGCAGTACTTC.

In its sample, this clonotype was seen a few times. The V and J genes are TRBV24-1 and TRBJ1-5, with TRBD1 matching 8 bases. The germline V gene has CDR1 KGHDR and CDR2 SFDVKD. J was trimmed by 4 bases and V by 3 bases; bases with no gene match: 7. This CDR3 spans 16 amino acids. CDR3 residues: CATSDHRQGSNQPQHF. CDR3 DNA sequence: TGTGCCACCAGTGATCACCGACAGGGGAGTAATCAGCCCCAGCATTTT.

Ten or more counts support this clonotype. CDR3 sequence: CSAIGGAGQETQYF. The CDR3 DNA reads TGCAGTGCGATCGGAGGAGCGGGGCAAGAGACCCAGTACTTC. The V gene is TRBV20-1, the J gene TRBJ2-5, with TRBD2 identical over 7 bases. The germline V gene encodes CDR1 DFQATT and CDR2 SNEGSKA (reference sequence). There are 14 residues in the CDR3. V gave up 6 bases and J gave up 2 bases; unmatched junction bases: 9.

This chain links TRBV3-1 with TRBJ2-1, with unresolved D. The CDR3 extends over 17 amino acids. V was pared by 6 bases and J by 0 bases, with 18 bases between. Germline loops: CDR1 LGHDT, CDR2 YNNKEL (reference sequence). The CDR3, as DNA: TGTGCCAGCAGTTACCCAAGGACGGTGAGCTCCTACAATGAGCAGTTCTTC. This gives the protein CASSYPRTVSSYNEQFF.

This clonotype was seen a handful of times. The chain combines TRBV7-3 with TRBJ1-6, with 7 bases lining up with TRBD1. Germline CDR1 reads SGHTA; CDR2 reads FQGTGA. The CDR3 runs 15 residues. The V gene end was trimmed by 2 bases and the J gene end by 6 bases; junction bases not matched to a gene: 4. The CDR3 sequence: CASSLEGQPNSPLHF. The CDR3 coding sequence is TGTGCCAGCAGCTTAGAGGGACAGCCTAATTCACCCCTCCACTTT.

This rearrangement joins TRBV18 to TRBJ1-2; no reliable D call. Germline assignment: CDR1 KGHSH and CDR2 LQKENI. Trimming stripped 2 bases from V and 4 bases from J, with 8 bases between. The CDR3 contains 13 residues. CDR3 in amino acids: CASSPSSPYGYTF. CDR3 DNA: TGTGCCAGCTCACCATCCAGTCCCTATGGCTACACCTTC.

The chain is built from TRBV5-8 and TRBJ1-6; D call uncertain. The germline V gene encodes CDR1 SGHTS and CDR2 YDEGEE. Between the trimmed V and J ends, which lost 0 bases and 7 bases, there was a span of 11 bases. The CDR3 is 15 amino acids. CDR3 DNA sequence: TGTGCCAGCAGCTTGGGTGCAGATAGAAATTCACCCCTCCACTTT. Residues: CASSLGADRNSPLHF.

Details on this clonotype: With a far larger clone one base away, a read error is the likely cause. The chain joins TRBV7-9 to TRBJ2-5; 7 nucleotides line up with TRBD2. The CDR3 runs to 15 residues. Germline-derived CDR1 and CDR2 are SEHNR and FQNEAQ (reference sequence). This CDR3 reads CAGSLFTSGEETQYF. For the CDR3, the DNA is TGTGCCGGCAGCTTATTTACGAGCGGGGAAGAGACCCAGTACTTC.

The chain couples TRBV19 to TRBJ1-5; unclear D gene. V was trimmed by 7 bases and J by 7 bases, leaving 14 bases between them. CDR3 size: 13 residues. The germline V gene has CDR1 LNHDA and CDR2 SQIVND (reference sequence). The CDR3: CASTGYFTQPQHF. DNA of the CDR3: TGTGCCAGTACGGGGTACTTCACCCAGCCCCAGCATTTT.

J is TRBJ1-1 and V is TRBV2; D perhaps matches TRBD1 (6 bases). The CDR3 is made up of 14 amino acids. Trimming took off 8 bases at V and 3 bases at J, with 16 bases between the two ends. The germline V gene has CDR1 SNHLY and CDR2 FYNNEI. Written as DNA, the CDR3 is TGTGCCAGCGGGGGACAAAGGGGCGACACTGAAGCTTTCTTT. This codes for CASGGQRGDTEAFF.

This clonotype turned up a few times. The chain joins TRBV6-2 or TRBV6-3 to TRBJ2-3; 8 bases fit TRBD2. After removal of 5 bases from V and 0 bases from J, the junction contained 7 bases not matched to a gene. CDR1 and CDR2 from the germline V gene are MNHEY and SVGEGT. The CDR3 consists of 16 residues. The CDR3 sequence: CASSTRTGGSTDTQYF. CDR3 nucleotides: TGTGCCAGCAGTACCCGGACGGGGGGGAGCACAGATACGCAGTATTTT.

This clonotype was seen many times. The V gene is TRBV9, the J gene TRBJ2-5; 8 nucleotides align to TRBD1. This CDR3 has 13 residues. Per the germline V gene, CDR1 is SGDLS and CDR2 is YYNGEE. The V segment lost 5 bases and the J segment 5 bases; nucleotides outside the gene matches: 5. CDR3 residues: CASSAQGGETQYF. CDR3 bases: TGTGCCAGCAGTGCACAGGGGGGCGAGACCCAGTACTTC.